This T cell receptor (beta chain) was recorded in a study of cytomegalovirus exposure and HLA in healthy donors (dated by TCRdb to 2016 to 2017). Background on the whole study: An earlier analysis of approximately 640 of the donors reported 250 to 300 Gb of sequence data and around 110 million unique TCR beta sequences from 150 million to 200 million T cells. About 280 gigabases of sequencing data and around 85 million unique TCR sequences made up an early release that covered several hundred HLA-typed donors. The genetic ancestry cluster associated with self-reported Caucasian donors included 81% of the approximately 410 genotyped donors. The aim of the study was to test whether cataloging public T cell receptors could identify signatures of past pathogen exposure. Using immunosequencing, the study profiled T cell repertoires from 666 subjects and related those repertoires to cytomegalovirus serostatus. In addition to the first cohort of 666 subjects, a separate validation cohort of under 150 different subjects was used. High-throughput TCR immunosequencing, statistical association of individual TCRs with disease status, and machine learning were combined to predict cytomegalovirus infection status. In a later analysis, previously published TCR beta repertoires from roughly 710 donors were re-analyzed and high-resolution HLA genotyping was added so that TCR occurrence patterns could be studied. The later analysis used no new phenotypic data to find candidate immune exposures, relying instead on TCR beta sequences and their occurrence across donors. In an earlier analysis of around 540 of the donors, high-throughput TCR beta sequencing was used to judge whether each TCR beta V gene segment behaved as functional or pseudogenic. Donor age, sex, ethnicity and CMV serostatus were collected together with the repertoire data. Genome-wide SNP genotypes for about three fifths of the roughly 700 donors were used in a later genetic analysis, which treated that subset as a discovery cohort. All discovery cohort repertoires had been generated using a single sequencing platform. HLA typing included class I and class II loci at four-digit resolution. The number of typed donors differed by locus: about 620-630 for A, B, C, DRB1 and DQB1; 522 for DQA1; approximately 600 for DPA1; and approximately 450 for DPB1. A handful of DR-DQ haplotypes were handled as single units for association and clustering because linkage in the cohort was strong. Across some 400 genotyped donors of the cohort, an average of about 240,000 unique TCR beta nucleotide sequences per donor were sequenced, and 15% to 20% of those sequences were non-productive.

Library generation was performed with the immunoSEQ multiplex PCR assay. A mixture of 60 forward primers for TCR Vbeta segments and 13 reverse primers for TCR Jbeta segments was used in the multiplex PCR. The CDR3 region of rearranged TCR beta genes was amplified from genomic DNA with a multiplex PCR assay. The amplified TCR beta libraries were sequenced on the Illumina HiSeq System as 87-base-pair reads. The authors' pipeline ran thus. Across the roughly 600 repertoires, a later analysis counted tens of millions of unique TCR beta chains, roughly 11 million of which were shared by at least two donors. To remove PCR and sequencing errors, raw reads were error-corrected and collapsed into unique sequences using a nearest-neighbor algorithm that merged closely related sequences. Alignment of CDR3 sequences to IMGT reference sequences was used to assign V, D and J gene segments. Each retained sequence needed at least a six-nucleotide match to both a V gene segment and a J gene segment. A rearrangement counted as productive if the CDR3 had no stop codons and remained in frame with V and J, and every other rearrangement counted as non-productive. Following IMGT convention, CDR3 was defined as the stretch from the second conserved V-encoded cysteine to the conserved J-encoded phenylalanine. The earlier analysis of around 640 of the donors excluded sequences that lacked an unambiguous match to a single V gene segment. An earlier analysis of a few hundred of the donors classified V segments as functional when productive rearrangements were above 56.7% and as segregating when the standard deviation between donors was above 5%. A statistical classification framework was built to diagnose cytomegalovirus status from the catalog of TCR beta chain sequences. A later analysis assigned V and J genes by comparing TCR nucleotide sequences with IMGT/GENE-DB human TR gene sequences. Using the TCRdist pipeline, a later analysis assigned CDR3 sequences along with most-parsimonious VDJ recombination scenarios. In a later analysis, each TCR beta chain was defined by its CDR3 amino acid sequence together with its V-gene family, and reads without a unique V-gene family were excluded. In a later analysis, 550 to 650 highly shared, low-generation-probability nucleotide sequences were removed to address suspected cross-contamination and a sequencing artifact. In a later analysis, a clonal expansion index for each public chain was calculated from normalized within-repertoire ranks of inferred template counts. Generation probabilities in a later analysis came from a VDJ recombination model fitted to out-of-frame rearrangements, and those results were checked against IGoR. In a later analysis, hypergeometric tests were used to score TCR-TCR, TCR-HLA and TCR-CMV co-occurrence, with a repertoire-size bias correction applied to TCR pairs. False discovery rates were estimated in a later analysis by permuting HLA or CMV assignments 20 times. In a later analysis, co-occurring TCRs were grouped with DBSCAN, and TCRdist sequence similarity was added when clustering was performed within HLA-allele-positive subsets. For co-occurrence clustering, repertoires with fewer than 30,000 or more than 120,000 public chains were excluded, along with 5 or 6 repertoires with anomalous nucleotide sharing. In TCRdb, the immuneACCESS table is reduced to in-frame sequences with V and J assigned. These tables do not hold every clone; where another copy was compared, an unresolved V gene accounts for under half, and the others remain unexplained. The V and J calls and clone size were taken over from that table, and D and trimming were inferred from the DNA. The sample table contains 110,000 or so clones; only one count was recorded for 65% to 90% of them. 2.2% of the sample lies in the top ten.

In total, approximately 690 healthy bone marrow donors made up the cohort. At the time of sampling, all cohort members were nominally healthy, though unrecorded immune exposures were likely present. The donor was CMV seronegative and belonged to the group of 352 seronegative cohort members. Each donor provided a peripheral blood sample, and peripheral blood mononuclear cells were used for TCR beta sequencing. The Qiagen DNeasy Blood Extraction Kit was used to extract genomic DNA from the blood cell samples. Overall study results and their limits: A total of roughly 160 TCR beta chains were listed by the study as associated with cytomegalovirus. In a later analysis, over 15,000 TCR beta sequences were associated with specific HLA alleles at a false discovery rate of 0.05. In an earlier analysis of approximately 590 of the donors, most TCR beta V segments appeared in productive rearrangements about 87% or about 30% of the time, broadly matching IMGT annotations. Because counts were too low, about 15 rarely observed V segments, including chromosome 9 orphons, were left out of the earlier analysis of several hundred of the donors. Compared with the roughly 700-donor mean, donors in an Asian-associated ancestry cluster had fewer N-insertions in productive TCRs, according to a later genetic analysis. For the cohort, immune exposure information was limited to CMV serostatus. A later analysis found that HLA-associated TCR beta chains were more clonally expanded and had lower generation probabilities than equally common non-associated chains. Across donors, most TCR sequences were observed very rarely, whereas some public TCRs were present in many individuals. In this cohort, only TCR beta chains were sequenced, and detectable features were limited by the absence of alpha or paired-chain data. A few of the identified cytomegalovirus-associated TCR beta chains were confirmed in vitro to be specific for cytomegalovirus antigens. Linkage disequilibrium might explain the correlated functional status among segregating V segments, but an unknown experimental factor could not be ruled out. Several of the top co-occurrence clusters appeared to be linked to parvovirus B19, influenza, CMV and Epstein-Barr virus, according to a later analysis. Assigning TCR associations to individual alleles was difficult when HLA alleles, especially DR and DQ, strongly co-occurred. The classifier was reported to diagnose cytomegalovirus status with high specificity and sensitivity in both the original and validation cohorts. In a later analysis, most CMV-associated TCR beta chains were found to appear HLA-restricted, with HLA associations seemingly driven largely by CMV exposure. According to the authors, the approach could potentially be generalized to other disease states and immunological phenotypes. Presence/absence analyses assumed roughly uniform sequencing depth across donors, an assumption that may not hold. A further reported finding was that TCR beta sequences accurately predicted the HLA-A and HLA-B alleles for most subjects in the first cohort. In a later analysis, TCR association rates were found to vary across HLA loci, with the most associated TCRs seen for DRB1 alleles and the fewest for HLA-C alleles. Because HLA typing was unavailable for some donors at each locus, only the typed subset was used in association tests. A later genetic analysis associated a missense DCLRE1C variant with V-gene and J-gene trimming of TCR beta chains, and an independent cohort replicated the association. A cluster of highly shared sequence variants was judged likely to be a technical artifact of the sequencing pipeline.

A remark on this clone: Its target antigen remains unknown. It has no much larger one-base neighbor in the sample; base qualities were not kept.

The sequence was collected from a woman aged 40-49 years in good health and CMV-seronegative. Input material: PBMCs.

The CDR3 region: CASSSRDRVSEQFF. The sequence in DNA is TGTGCCAGCAGTTCCCGGGACAGGGTTAGTGAGCAGTTCTTC. The rearrangement combines TRBV6-5 with TRBJ2-1, with TRBD1 matching 9 junction bases. Relative to germline, V is missing 4 bases and J is missing 9 bases, with 7 bases of the junction outside any gene match. The CDR3 spans 14 residues, from the cysteine through the phenylalanine. Kept here is only the CDR3 DNA, which spans 42 bases and is read in frame from base 1. Based on the germline V gene, the CDR1 and CDR2 sequences are MNHEY and SVGAGI.